These T cell receptor beta chains were read from a single sample in a study of identical twins. TCRdb fed the 5' RACE reads into MiXCR, producing one record per CDR3 protein. Among fewer than 650,000 distinct CDR3 sequences listed, more than 9% were seen once. The same data also contributed to another study, on yellow fever vaccine responses in identical twins.

The sample taken for sequencing was PBMCs. The receptors shown here come from a woman between 18 and 29 years old in good health. Both conserved end residues are part of each CDR3. The order of the fields is J gene, clone size, V gene, D gene, CDR3 DNA, CDR3 protein. A D gene is named only where the DNA matches it firmly. The size field is filled for only some rows; it gives once, few, many or a size class.

>TRBJ2-3|many|TRBV11-3|TRBD1
TGTGCCAGCAGCTTAGGTCTCGGGACAGGTTTTAGTATGGATACGCAGTATTTT
CASSLGLGTGFSMDTQYF
>TRBJ2-4|-|TRBV6-2/TRBV6-3|TRBD2
TGTGCCAGCAGCTCTACCGGGACTAGGGCCTTC
CASSSTGTRAF
>TRBJ1-6|-|TRBV5-1|TRBD1
TGCGCCAGCAGCTACCAACAGGGGAAGGGTTCACCCCTCCACTTT
CASSYQQGKGSPLHF
>TRBJ2-1|few|TRBV20-1|-
TGCAGTGCTAGAGATTTGGTGATGAATGAGCAGTTCTTC
CSARDLVMNEQFF
>TRBJ2-1|-|TRBV10-2|-
TGCGCCAGCAGTGAGTCGATTGCGGGGAGCTCCTACAATGAGCAGTTCTTC
CASSESIAGSSYNEQFF
>TRBJ2-2|few|TRBV6-1|-
TGTGCCAGCAAAGACAGGTTTGCCGGGGAGCTGTTTTTT
CASKDRFAGELFF
>TRBJ1-4|-|TRBV5-6|-
TGTGCCAGCAGCGCCCCGGGCCGAGGGGAAAAACTGTTTTTT
CASSAPGRGEKLFF
>TRBJ1-2|many|TRBV7-9|-
TGTGCCAGCAGCTTGTCGACCTATCGGAGATATGGCTACACCTTC
CASSLSTYRRYGYTF
>TRBJ2-3|many|TRBV20-1|TRBD1
TGCAGTGCTAGTACAGGGGGCACAGATACGCAGTATTTT
CSASTGGTDTQYF
>TRBJ2-3|few|TRBV12-3/TRBV12-4|-
TGTGCCAGCAGTTGGGACTTATCGGATACGCAGTATTTT
CASSWDLSDTQYF
>TRBJ2-7|few|TRBV6-2/TRBV6-3|-
TGTGCCAGCAGCAAGGGATCTGGACCAGGATACTCCTACGAGCAGTACTTC
CASSKGSGPGYSYEQYF
>TRBJ2-3|-|TRBV7-8|TRBD1
TGTGCCAGCAGCTCTTGGGACAGGGGGGACACAGATACGCAGTATTTT
CASSSWDRGDTDTQYF
>TRBJ2-2|-|TRBV6-1|TRBD1
TGTGCCAGCAACCGTCAGACAGGGCAAAACACCGGGGAGCTGTTTTTT
CASNRQTGQNTGELFF
>TRBJ2-7|few|TRBV3-1|-
TGTGCCAGCAGCCAAGTCCGGCTAGCGCCTTCCTACGAGCAGTACTTC
CASSQVRLAPSYEQYF
>TRBJ2-1|many|TRBV6-2/TRBV6-3|TRBD1
TGTGCCAGCACAACAGGGGGCCCCTACAATGAGCAGTTCTTC
CASTTGGPYNEQFF
>TRBJ1-2|few|TRBV3-1|-
TGTGCCAGCAGCCAAGCAGGTTCCAACTATGGCTACACCTTC
CASSQAGSNYGYTF
>TRBJ2-7|few|TRBV20-1|-
TGCAGTGCTAGAGACTTCGACCTTCGTACCTACGAGCAGTACTTC
CSARDFDLRTYEQYF
>TRBJ2-5|many|TRBV5-6|-
TGTGCCAGCAGCTTTCGAGACTCCCAAGAGACCCAGTACTTC
CASSFRDSQETQYF
>TRBJ1-1|few|TRBV14|-
TGTGCCAGCAGCCGAATATACACTGAAGCTTTCTTT
CASSRIYTEAFF
>TRBJ1-5|many|TRBV5-1|TRBD1
TGCGCCAGCAGCTTGGAAGGGGGCAGGCAGCCCCAGCATTTT
CASSLEGGRQPQHF
>TRBJ2-4|many|TRBV2|TRBD2
TGTGCCAGCCAACATCCTACTGGACTAGCGGTAGCCAAAAACATTCAGTACTTC
CASQHPTGLAVAKNIQYF
>TRBJ2-3|many|TRBV12-3/TRBV12-4|TRBD2
TGTGCCAGCAGTTTAAGGGGACTAGCGGGAGGAACAGATACGCAGTATTTT
CASSLRGLAGGTDTQYF
>TRBJ1-1|many|TRBV7-2|-
TGTGCCAGCAGCCCCCCAGGGGCCCTGACTGAAGCTTTCTTT
CASSPPGALTEAFF
>TRBJ2-7|few|TRBV12-3/TRBV12-4|TRBD1
TGTGCCAGCAGGTTGGGACAGACCTACGAGCAGTACTTC
CASRLGQTYEQYF
>TRBJ2-1|few|TRBV6-2/TRBV6-3|-
TGTGCCAGCTCCAATTCGGCGGGAGAGCAGTTCTTC
CASSNSAGEQFF
>TRBJ2-3|many|TRBV5-1|-
TGCGCCAGCAGCCAGGGACGAGGGACAGATACGCAGTATTTT
CASSQGRGTDTQYF
>TRBJ2-7|few|TRBV28|-
TGTGCCAGCAGTCCCCCCACGGACGTTTACCACGAGCAGTACTTC
CASSPPTDVYHEQYF
>TRBJ2-1|-|TRBV19|-
TGTGCCAGTAGTATAGCGGCTATCGATGAGCAGTTCTTC
CASSIAAIDEQFF
>TRBJ2-1|-|TRBV5-5|-
TGTGCCAGCAGCCCCGGGGACGGGGCCTACAATGAGCAGTTCTTC
CASSPGDGAYNEQFF
>TRBJ2-1|-|TRBV29-1|-
TGCAGCGTTGAAGGCGGGGTCCCCTACAATGAGCAGTTCTTC
CSVEGGVPYNEQFF
>TRBJ2-7|few|TRBV7-9|TRBD2
TGTGCCAGCAGCCCCGGACTAGCGGGAGAGGGTTCCTACGAGCAGTACTTC
CASSPGLAGEGSYEQYF
>TRBJ2-3|-|TRBV12-3/TRBV12-4|-
TGTGCCAGCAGTTTAGTTGTCGGCGGGAACACAGATACGCAGTATTTT
CASSLVVGGNTDTQYF
>TRBJ2-7|once|TRBV6-5|TRBD1
TGTGCCAGCAGTTACTTGACAGGGGCCTACGAGCAGTACTTC
CASSYLTGAYEQYF
>TRBJ1-1|few|TRBV29-1|-
TGCAGCGTTGCTAGGGGGAACACTGAAGCTTTCTTT
CSVARGNTEAFF
>TRBJ2-3|-|TRBV29-1|TRBD1
TGCAGCGTTGAACCGGGACAGGGTGCCCCTGGGGGCACAGATACGCAGTATTTT
CSVEPGQGAPGGTDTQYF
>TRBJ2-4|few|TRBV7-9|-
TGTGCCAGCAGCTTAGCGGAGCAAGCCAAAAACATTCAGTACTTC
CASSLAEQAKNIQYF
>TRBJ2-3|few|TRBV12-3/TRBV12-4|-
TGTGCCAGCAGTTCCCCCCTCACAGATACGCAGTATTTT
CASSSPLTDTQYF
>TRBJ2-5|few|TRBV20-1|-
TGCAGTGCTAGGGATGGGGATCAGGCCCAAGAGACCCAGTACTTC
CSARDGDQAQETQYF
>TRBJ2-5|-|TRBV6-1|-
TGTGCCAGCAGCCCCCCTATGCAGCGCGCAGAAGAGACCCAGTACTTC
CASSPPMQRAEETQYF
>TRBJ2-1|many|TRBV12-3/TRBV12-4|TRBD2
TGTGCCAGCAGATCGGGACTAGCGGGGGGAGGGGACAATGAGCAGTTCTTC
CASRSGLAGGGDNEQFF
>TRBJ2-3|few|TRBV11-1|-
TGTGCCAGCAGCTTAGCTCACCCTGGGACCTCCACAGATACGCAGTATTTT
CASSLAHPGTSTDTQYF
>TRBJ1-1|many|TRBV20-1|-
TGCAGTGCAAACAGAGGCCAGAACACTGAAGCTTTCTTT
CSANRGQNTEAFF
>TRBJ2-7|-|TRBV18|-
TGTGCCAGCTCACCACCGGGCCCGAAGGGGGCCTACGAGCAGTACTTC
CASSPPGPKGAYEQYF
>TRBJ2-7|few|TRBV7-9|-
TGTGCCAGCAGCTTAGTACCCCAGGCCACCTACGAGCAGTACTTC
CASSLVPQATYEQYF
>TRBJ2-1|few|TRBV28|-
TGTGCCAGCAGTCTCTCATACGGGACACAACAGTTCTTC
CASSLSYGTQQFF
>TRBJ1-2|-|TRBV29-1|-
TGCAGCGTTGAGTACAGCTATGGCTACACCTTC
CSVEYSYGYTF
>TRBJ1-4|many|TRBV4-1|-
TGCGCCAGCAGCCAAGATAGGGTGAGAGGGGAAAAACTGTTTTTT
CASSQDRVRGEKLFF
>TRBJ2-1|many|TRBV20-1|TRBD2
TGCAGTGCTAGAGATAGAAGCGGGAGGGTTAATGAGCAGTTCTTC
CSARDRSGRVNEQFF
>TRBJ2-2|many|TRBV29-1|-
TGCAGCGTTTTTAGCGGAGTGAACACCGGGGAGCTGTTTTTT
CSVFSGVNTGELFF
>TRBJ2-4|-|TRBV7-2|-
TGTGCCAGCAGCGGAGGGAGGATTGACATTCAGTACTTC
CASSGGRIDIQYF
>TRBJ1-1|few|TRBV29-1|-
TGCAGCGCTAAAACTTCAAACGTCTGGAACACTGAAGCTTTCTTT
CSAKTSNVWNTEAFF
>TRBJ2-7|-|TRBV20-1|TRBD2
TGCAGTGCTTTCCCGACTAGCGCGAGCTCCTACGAGCAGTACTTC
CSAFPTSASSYEQYF